Following are 7 T cell receptor beta chains from one sample sequenced in a study of low-dose radiotherapy and immunotherapy resistance in tumors. TRAV- and TRBV-specific primers were used for first-strand cDNA, which covered alpha and beta chains. TCRs were amplified for around 20 PCR cycles with a constant-region primer and V-primer adapter. In TCRdb, the reads were re-called with MiXCR into one record per CDR3 protein. The data show around 69,000 distinct CDR3 sequences, about a third seen once. Sample time point: before trial treatment. This material consisted of PBMCs, taken before treatment. Receptors were obtained from a female donor with ovarian cancer.

The chain joins TRBV12-3 or TRBV12-4 to TRBJ2-1, with 9 bases identical to TRBD1. CDR3 size: 14 residues. Trimming took 5 bases from V and 3 from J; bases not matched to a gene: 2. CDR3 nucleotides: TGTGCCAGCAGTGACAGGGGGAACTACAATGAGCAGTTCTTC. Residues: CASSDRGNYNEQFF.

The chain has TRBV5-4 and TRBJ2-1; D is uncertain. The V end was cut by 7 bases, the J end by 8 bases, with 19 bases between. The CDR3 extends over 14 amino acids. Per the germline V gene, CDR1 is SGHNT and CDR2 is YYREEE (reference sequence). The CDR3 DNA is TGTGCCAGCCATGCCCCGCCCGCAGGCGATGAGCAGTTCTTC. This gives the protein CASHAPPAGDEQFF.

This clonotype was seen repeatedly, ten times or more. The chain is built from TRBV7-2 and TRBJ2-7; 8 bases are shared with TRBD2. This CDR3 comprises 16 residues. CDR1 is SGHTA, CDR2 FQGNSA, per germline. The trim removed 4 bases at V and 3 bases at J, leaving 11 bases unmatched. CDR3 DNA: TGTGCCAGCAGCTCGTTCCCCCGGGGGGGAAGCTACGAGCAGTACTTC. Protein: CASSSFPRGGSYEQYF.

This clonotype was seen only a few times. J is TRBJ1-5 and V is TRBV28; weak D call: TRBD1 (5 bases). V lost 2 bases and J lost 3, with 17 bases in between. This CDR3 comprises 17 residues. Germline CDR1 is MDHEN and CDR2 is SYDVKM. The chain's CDR3 is CASSLKVGGAINQPQHF. The DNA for the CDR3 is TGTGCCAGCAGTTTAAAAGTGGGAGGGGCCATCAATCAGCCCCAGCATTTT.

This clonotype was picked up many times. The genes are TRBV12-3 or TRBV12-4 and TRBJ2-2, with 9 bases fitting TRBD2. With 6 bases clipped from V and 6 bases from J, the junction kept 8 bases outside the gene matches. The CDR3 loop spans 15 amino acids. The CDR3, as DNA: TGTGCCAGCAGCCCTCTAGCGGGATCCGCCGGGGAGCTGTTTTTT. This sequence encodes CASSPLAGSAGELFF.

This clonotype was counted at least ten times. The rearrangement links TRBV12-3 or TRBV12-4 to TRBJ2-1, with 10 positions matching TRBD1. The CDR3 length is 14 residues. Trimming at V came to 7 bases and at J to 9 bases, leaving 9 bases not matched to a gene. CDR3: CASMPGQGFGEQFF. CDR3 bases: TGTGCCAGCATGCCGGGACAGGGGTTCGGTGAGCAGTTCTTC.

At least ten counts were recorded for this clonotype. This chain uses TRBV12-3 or TRBV12-4 with TRBJ1-6; no firm D call. Trimming took off 3 bases at V and 5 bases at J, with 8 bases between the two ends. CDR3 length: 14 residues. The CDR3 bases are TGTGCCAGCAGTTTTCAGGTGGATAATTCACCCCTCCACTTT. It specifies CASSFQVDNSPLHF.